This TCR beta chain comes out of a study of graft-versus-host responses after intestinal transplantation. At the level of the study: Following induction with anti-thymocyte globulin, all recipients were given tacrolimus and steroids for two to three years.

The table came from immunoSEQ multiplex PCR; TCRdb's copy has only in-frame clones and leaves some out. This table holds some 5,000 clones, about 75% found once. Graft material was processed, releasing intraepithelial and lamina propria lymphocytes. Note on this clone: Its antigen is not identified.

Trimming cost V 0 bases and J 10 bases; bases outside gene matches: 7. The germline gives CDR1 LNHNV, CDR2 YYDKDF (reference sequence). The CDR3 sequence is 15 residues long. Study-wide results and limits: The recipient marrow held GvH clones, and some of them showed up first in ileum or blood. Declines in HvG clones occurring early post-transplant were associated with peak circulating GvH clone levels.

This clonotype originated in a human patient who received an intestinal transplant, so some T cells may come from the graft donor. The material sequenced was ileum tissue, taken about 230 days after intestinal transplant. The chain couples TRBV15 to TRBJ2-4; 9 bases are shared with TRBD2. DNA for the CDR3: TGTGCCACCAGCAGAGATGGGGGTAGCGGGGGAATTCAGTACTTC. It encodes CATSRDGGSGGIQYF.